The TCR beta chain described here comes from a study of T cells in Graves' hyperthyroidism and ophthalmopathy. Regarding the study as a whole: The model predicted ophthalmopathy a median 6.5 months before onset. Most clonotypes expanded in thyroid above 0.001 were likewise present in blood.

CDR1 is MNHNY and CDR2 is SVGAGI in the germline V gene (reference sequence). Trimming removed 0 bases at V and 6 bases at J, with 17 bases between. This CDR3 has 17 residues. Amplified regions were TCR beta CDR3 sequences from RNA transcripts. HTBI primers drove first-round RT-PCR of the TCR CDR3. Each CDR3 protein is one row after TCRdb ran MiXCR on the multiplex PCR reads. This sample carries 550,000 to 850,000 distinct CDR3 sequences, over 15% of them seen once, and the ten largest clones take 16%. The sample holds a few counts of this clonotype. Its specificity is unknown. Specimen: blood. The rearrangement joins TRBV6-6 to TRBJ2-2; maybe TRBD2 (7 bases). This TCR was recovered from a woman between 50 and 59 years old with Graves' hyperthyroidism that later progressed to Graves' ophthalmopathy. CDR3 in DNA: TGTGCCAGCAGTTACTCGGGGGGGACGGGGGCGTCCGGGGAGCTGTTTTTT. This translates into CASSYSGGTGASGELFF.